This TCR beta chain appears in the sequencing data of a study of blood T cell repertoires in COVID-19. Study-level information: PBMCs, B-cell-depleted T cells, or T cells provided the cDNA or gDNA that made up the material.

Trimming at V came to 0 bases and at J to 3 bases, leaving 5 bases not matched to a gene. In germline, CDR1 is LNHDA, CDR2 SQIVND (reference sequence). CDR3 length: 15 residues. The assay was immunoSEQ multiplex PCR, and TCRdb's table has in-frame clones only and misses some. The sample carries 310,000 or so clones, 87% recorded once. The sequenced sample consisted of peripheral blood. V usage is TRBV19 and J usage is TRBJ2-7, with 7 nucleotides matching TRBD1. This receptor was obtained from a man under 40 with COVID-19, enrolled during active disease. The chain's CDR3 is CASSIDSRTGYEQYF. In DNA, the CDR3 is TGTGCCAGTAGTATAGATTCTCGGACAGGCTACGAGCAGTACTTC.